A single sample gave rise to the 18 T cell receptor beta chains below, sequenced in a study of T cell responses to AZD1222 COVID-19 vaccine. TCRdb keeps only in-frame clones here, not all; method: immunoSEQ multiplex PCR. The sample holds approximately 110,000 clones; about 85% are singletons and the top ten take 5% to 7%. Sequencing used peripheral blood, obtained on day 0 of AZD1222 vaccination. These receptors all come from an adult in good health.

This clone was seen a single time. The gene calls are TRBV9 and TRBJ1-1, with unresolved D. CDR1 and CDR2 from the germline V gene are SGDLS and YYNGEE. This CDR3 has 14 amino acids. Trimming removed 0 bases from V and 1 base from J, with 7 bases in between. CDR3 in amino acids: CASSVAVENTEAFF. DNA for the CDR3: TGTGCCAGCAGCGTAGCGGTGGAGAACACTGAAGCTTTCTTT.

J is TRBJ2-7 and V is TRBV3-1 (or the pseudogene TRBV3-2); D is unresolved. Per the germline V gene, CDR1 is LGHDT and CDR2 is YNNKEL (reference sequence). The CDR3 covers 13 residues. Deletions cut 0 bases from V and 3 bases from J, with 6 bases between. The CDR3 sequence is CASSQDTDYEQYF. Here the CDR3 DNA reads TGTGCCAGCAGCCAAGATACGGACTACGAGCAGTACTTC.

The chain couples TRBV5-5 to TRBJ2-7; a possible D gene is TRBD1 (5 bases). Germline V gene data show CDR1 as SGHKS and CDR2 as YYEKEE (reference sequence). CDR3 size: 15 residues. Trimming shortened V by 2 bases and J by 2 bases, and 14 bases separated the two germline ends. The CDR3 here is CASSFPLTGAYEQYF. The CDR3 DNA reads as TGTGCCAGCAGCTTCCCCCTTACAGGAGCCTACGAGCAGTACTTC.

The chain combines TRBV5-5 with TRBJ2-1; 7 bases map to TRBD2. The CDR3 is made up of 13 amino acids. V gave up 0 bases and J gave up 12 bases; unmatched junction bases: 6. Germline lookup yields CDR1 SGHKS and CDR2 YYEKEE (reference sequence). The CDR3 loop reads CASSLDPLAPQFF. The CDR3 DNA follows: TGTGCCAGCAGCTTGGATCCACTAGCGCCGCAGTTCTTC.

The chain joins TRBV5-4 to TRBJ2-3, with a weak D call TRBD1 (6 bases). The CDR3 spans 16 residues. CDR1 SGHNT and CDR2 YYREEE come from the germline V gene (reference sequence). V was pared by 2 bases and J by 0 bases, with 13 bases between. The CDR3 sequence: CASSLAGTQSTDTQYF. The CDR3 region has the DNA TGTGCCAGCAGCTTAGCCGGGACACAAAGCACAGATACGCAGTATTTT.

The rearrangement uses TRBV27 and TRBJ1-1; 9 positions match TRBD1. The CDR3 is 14 amino acids. Germline CDR1 is MNHEY and CDR2 is SMNVEV (reference sequence). V lost 5 bases and J lost 5; bases outside the gene matches: 6. The CDR3 DNA reads TGTGCCAGCAGTCATCACGGACAGGGGACTGAAGCTTTCTTT. It is translated as CASSHHGQGTEAFF.

The V and J genes are TRBV12-3 or TRBV12-4 and TRBJ1-1; D not resolved. The CDR3 spans 12 residues. V was trimmed by 4 bases and J by 11 bases, leaving 14 bases between them. The CDR3 here is CASSSFPLVAFF. CDR3 nucleotide sequence: TGTGCCAGCAGTTCCTTCCCCCTGGTTGCTTTCTTT.

This chain joins TRBV4-1 and TRBJ2-4, with D possibly TRBD2 on 6 matching bases. The V gene's germline CDR1 is MGHRA and CDR2 YSYEKL. CDR3 length: 17 amino acids. V was shortened by 0 bases and J by 8 bases, with 20 bases between the two germline ends. CDR3 sequence: CASSQDPPPGRRDIQYF. CDR3 DNA: TGCGCCAGCAGCCAAGATCCCCCGCCGGGACGGAGGGACATTCAGTACTTC.

Only one count was recorded for this clone. An end of the junction differs from the germline gene, which may be a read error. V gene TRBV6-2 or TRBV6-3 combines with J gene TRBJ2-3; D is possibly TRBD1 (5 bases). The CDR3 runs to 12 residues. Germline V gene sequence: CDR1 MNHEY, CDR2 SVGEGT. CDR3 bases: TGTGCCAGCAGTTACGGAACAGGATCTAGGAATTTT. Protein product: CASSYGTGSRNF.

The rearrangement uses TRBV19 and TRBJ2-1; D is uncertain. The CDR3 length is 14 residues. The germline V gene encodes CDR1 LNHDA and CDR2 SQIVND (reference sequence). V was cut by 3 bases and J by 6 bases, with 12 bases left in between. CDR3 nucleotides: TGTGCCAGTAGTATGTTGGCGGTCCTCAATGAGCAGTTCTTC. It codes for CASSMLAVLNEQFF.

The CDR3 sequence: CASSHPPSDTQYF. The DNA of the CDR3 is TGTGCCAGCAGCCATCCCCCCAGCGATACGCAGTATTTT. The chain employs TRBV3-1 (or the pseudogene TRBV3-2) and TRBJ2-3; D is unclear. Trimming took 3 bases from V and 6 from J, leaving 10 bases between them. Germline lookup yields CDR1 LGHDT and CDR2 YNNKEL (reference sequence). The CDR3 has 13 residues.

The rearrangement links TRBV10-3 to TRBJ2-7; 7 bases are shared with TRBD2. Trimming took 5 bases from V and 1 from J; bases not matched to a gene: 5. Germline V gene sequence: CDR1 ENHRY, CDR2 SYGVKD. The CDR3 is 14 residues long. The CDR3 nucleotides read TGTGCCATCAGTCTTACTAGCGTTTCCTACGAGCAGTACTTC. It encodes CAISLTSVSYEQYF.

The chain recombines TRBV19 with TRBJ1-1; no clear D. The CDR3 contains 14 residues. Germline CDR1 LNHDA, CDR2 SQIVND (reference sequence). V was pared by 3 bases and J by 1 base, with 9 bases between. The CDR3 protein is CASSMRRGNTEAFF. In DNA, the CDR3 is TGTGCCAGTAGTATGCGGCGTGGGAACACTGAAGCTTTCTTT.

Note on this clone: No DNA is shown, since the ends of the CDR3 on it are uncertain; the CDR3 is the one TCRdb lists. The V gene is TRBV5-4, the J gene TRBJ1-2. 12 amino acids form the CDR3, both terminal residues included. Germline V CDR1 and CDR2: SGHNT, YYREEE (reference sequence). CDR3: CASSLGVGKGTF.

The gene calls are TRBV2 and TRBJ2-5; the D call may be TRBD1 or TRBD2 (5 bases each). Germline CDR1 reads SNHLY; CDR2 reads FYNNEI. With 4 bases removed from V and 3 bases from J, the gap between germline ends came to 9 bases. CDR3 size: 13 residues. CDR3 sequence reads: CASSVRGEETQYF. As DNA, the CDR3 is TGTGCCAGCAGTGTTCGAGGGGAAGAGACCCAGTACTTC.

The J gene is TRBJ1-5, the V gene TRBV19; D ambiguous. The germline gives CDR1 LNHDA, CDR2 SQIVND (reference sequence). This CDR3 comprises 13 residues. With 3 bases removed from V and 2 bases from J, the gap between germline ends came to 5 bases. CDR3 sequence: CASSMRGNQPQHF. For the CDR3, the DNA is TGTGCCAGTAGTATGCGTGGCAATCAGCCCCAGCATTTT.

This chain connects TRBV9 to TRBJ2-3; D possibly matches TRBD1 or TRBD2 (6 bases each). V was shortened by 0 bases and J by 6 bases, with 8 bases between the two germline ends. Germline CDR1 and CDR2: SGDLS and YYNGEE. The CDR3 has 13 residues. Written as DNA, the CDR3 is TGTGCCAGCAGCGTAGGAGGGGGGGATACGCAGTATTTT. It translates to CASSVGGGDTQYF.

The chain links TRBV28 to TRBJ1-4; D not certain. CDR3 length equals 13 residues. Germline V gives CDR1 MDHEN, CDR2 SYDVKM. Trimming left V 5 bases short and J 7 bases short, with 11 bases between. CDR3 coding DNA: TGTGCCAGCAGTGTAGGTGGCGGTGAAAAACTGTTTTTT. Protein: CASSVGGGEKLFF.